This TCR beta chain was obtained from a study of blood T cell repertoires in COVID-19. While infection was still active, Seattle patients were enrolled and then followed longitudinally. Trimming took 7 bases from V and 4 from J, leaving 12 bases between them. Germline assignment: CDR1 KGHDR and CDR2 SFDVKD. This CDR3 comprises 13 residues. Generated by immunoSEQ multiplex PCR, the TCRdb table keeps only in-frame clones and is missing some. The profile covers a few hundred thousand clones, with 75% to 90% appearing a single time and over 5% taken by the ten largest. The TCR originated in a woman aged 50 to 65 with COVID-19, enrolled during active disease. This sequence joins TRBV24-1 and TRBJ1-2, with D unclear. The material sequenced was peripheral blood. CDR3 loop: CATSVGVRYGYTF. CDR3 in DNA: TGTGCCACCAGCGTCGGGGTGCGCTATGGCTACACCTTC.